Reported below is one TCR beta chain. Its antigen specificity is not known. The record has no base qualities; no much larger clone is one base away. This specimen comes from a study of vaccination and CD4 T cells after COVID-19 (dated by TCRdb to the early 2020s). Turning to the overall study: SARS-CoV-2 positivity had been established in the convalescent patients by nasal swab PCR, and mild disease was recorded in several of these patients and severe disease in one. The convalescent cohort included six males and four females, with two Hispanic individuals, seven Caucasians, two Asians and one multiracial person. Participants received two doses of either the Pfizer-BioNTech BNT162b2 vaccine (n=8) or the Moderna mRNA-1273 vaccine (n=2). Post-COVID blood samples were collected from convalescent patients a median of around 100 days after diagnosis, with a range of roughly 30 to 161 days. Post-vaccine blood samples were collected a median of around 10 weeks after the second vaccine dose, ranging from about 12 to 250 days. Culture stimuli were overlapping spike peptide pools from SARS-CoV-2 and from the common cold coronaviruses HCoV-NL63, HCoV-OC43 and HCoV-229E. In control cultures, a CEFX viral epitope pool was used as positive control, an HIV-1 Nef peptide pool was used as negative control, or no peptide was added. In 10 COVID-19 convalescent patients and a few infection-naive healthy vaccine recipients, researchers compared the spike-specific CD4+ TCR repertoire from before mRNA vaccination with the repertoire from after. Overall results and qualifications from the work: Only a relatively small number of convalescent patients were included in the study, and early timepoints following natural infection were not analyzed. The median count of SARS-CoV-2-reactive clonotypes went up from some 23 after infection to about 41 after vaccination, although the change was not significant. Among the post-vaccine SARS-CoV-2-reactive clones in convalescent patients, a median about 86% showed up only after vaccination, which suggests vaccine-specific priming. Of the vaccine-specific clones in convalescent patients, 304 of 307, or nearly all, reacted only to SARS-CoV-2 spike and did not cross-react with common cold coronaviruses.

This specimen's treatment or condition label, interpreted: roughly nine-day PBMC culture with coronavirus spike peptide pools or control peptides (ViraFEST assay). To expand antigen-specific T cells with peptide pools and then pick out the expanded clonotypes through TCR sequencing, the study relied on the ViraFEST assay. The positive SARS-CoV-2 PCR tests of the convalescent patients were dated from March to December 2020, before the Alpha, Beta and Delta variants emerged in the United States. Each well held 2.2 million or so PBMCs cultured in IMDM containing roughly 5% human AB serum and 9 to 10 IU/ml IL-2, with 8.5 to 10 ug/ml peptide pools added. On days 3 and 7, half of the culture medium was replaced with fresh IL-2-containing medium. After 10 days of culture, CD4+ T cells were isolated by negative selection with the EasySep CD4+ T cell isolation kit. PBMCs were separated from whole blood using Ficoll-Paque Plus gradient centrifugation and then either used fresh or cryopreserved at -140C. Triplicate wells were generally used for each culture condition.

Libraries were prepared through PCR. DNA from cultured CD4+ T cells was subjected to TCR sequencing with the Oncomine TCR Beta short-read assay at the Johns Hopkins FTIC core. The QIAamp micro DNA kit was used to extract genomic DNA from the cultured CD4+ T cells. Oncomine TCR Beta libraries from cultured CD4+ T cells were pooled using unique dual indexes and sequenced on an Illumina iSeq 100. Per the source publication's procedure: Non-productive sequences were removed, and CDR3s that did not start with C, did not end with F or W, or were shorter than 7 amino acids were discarded. Antigen-specific clonotypes were identified using the MANAFEST web application through comparison of peptide-stimulated wells with reference and other culture wells. Positive clones required FDR below 0.05, an odds ratio above 5, and productive frequency above 0.1% in at least two of three replicate wells. Cross-reactive clonotypes were defined as significantly expanded in both SARS-CoV-2 spike wells and at least one common cold coronavirus spike condition. Levenshtein distances (stringdist) and unrooted phylogenetic trees (ape) in R version 3.6.1 were used to assess CDR3 homology. TCRdb reprocessing: public reads trimmed at Q25 with fastp, clones called with MiXCR, in-frame beta chains kept. Identical CDR3 proteins give one entry, which carries the most common genes and DNA. These V and J calls derive from TCRdb rather than the authors' analysis. For this sample there are more than 3,000 distinct CDR3 sequences; around 16% appear just once. Clones ranked in the top ten supply 14% of the sample.

CDR3 length: 16 amino acids, cysteine to phenylalanine. The kept DNA is CDR3 alone, 48 bases in frame from the first base. The junction shows trimming of 6 bases on V and 6 bases on J, and the gene matches do not reach 13 bases of it. CDR1 is given as MNHNS and CDR2 as SASEGT, both from the germline V gene. The sequenced sample consisted of CD4+ T cells from blood, cultured in vitro. Recombination connected TRBV6-1 to TRBJ2-5, with 10 bases matching TRBD2. The sequence was obtained from a human donor who had recovered from COVID-19. This receptor has the CDR3 CASSLLAGVSGKTQYF. At the DNA level, the sequence is TGTGCCAGCAGCCTTCTAGCGGGAGTCTCAGGGAAGACCCAGTACTTC.